This T cell receptor beta chain stems from a study of cytomegalovirus exposure and HLA in healthy donors. Assay: immunoSEQ multiplex PCR; the TCRdb copy retains only in-frame clones and omits some. This table has fewer than 250,000 clones, roughly 87% appearing once. The germline gives CDR1 MDHEN, CDR2 SYDVKM. Trimming left V 3 bases short and J 2 bases short, with 7 bases between. The CDR3 sequence is 13 residues long. To note about this clone: Other DNA sequences in this specimen translate into the identical CDR3.

The sequenced material came from PBMCs. This clonotype was obtained from a woman under 30 in good health and CMV-seropositive. V usage is TRBV28 and J usage is TRBJ1-2; D unclear. This CDR3 reads CASSLSQNYGYTF. The CDR3 DNA follows: TGTGCCAGCAGTTTGTCACAGAACTATGGCTACACCTTC.